What follows are 5 T cell receptor beta chains derived from one specimen sequenced in a study of CD8 T cells in ankylosing spondylitis. TCRdb fed the 5' RACE reads into MiXCR, producing one record per CDR3 protein. The table lists about 120,000 distinct CDR3 sequences, roughly 13% of them singletons. What was sequenced was blood, either unsorted or a sorted T cell fraction (not recorded which). The receptors originated from a female donor with ankylosing spondylitis or in good health (not recorded which).

The rearrangement links TRBV11-2 to TRBJ2-5; 11 positions agree with TRBD2. The CDR3 loop spans 14 amino acids. J lost 7 bases, V lost 4 bases, and 5 bases had no gene match. Germline-derived CDR1 and CDR2 are SGHAT and FQNNGV. CDR3 in DNA: TGTGCCAGCAGCTCATGGACTAGCGGGCCGACCCAGTACTTC. Amino acid sequence: CASSSWTSGPTQYF.

In this sample, this clonotype turned up many times. The CDR3 region has the DNA TGTGCCAGCAGCTGGGGGATACTAGCCCCATCCTACGAGCAGTACTTC. It translates to CASSWGILAPSYEQYF. J is TRBJ2-7 and V is TRBV5-8; a weak D match, TRBD2 (6 bases). CDR3 length: 16 amino acids. V lost 3 bases to trimming and J lost 1 base, with 17 bases between them. Germline CDR1 and CDR2: SGHTS and YDEGEE.

This clonotype has just a few counts. V gene TRBV12-3 or TRBV12-4 combines with J gene TRBJ1-2; D ambiguous. V was cut by 4 bases and J by 0 bases, with 6 bases left in between. The CDR3 spans 13 residues. CDR3 sequence reads: CASSSDANYGYTF. CDR3 bases: TGTGCCAGCAGTTCGGACGCTAACTATGGCTACACCTTC.

This clonotype was recorded a few times. The chain has TRBV15 and TRBJ2-3; 10 bases line up with TRBD2. The CDR3 is 17 amino acids. Unmatched junction bases numbered 5, after V lost 1 base and J lost 1 base. Germline assignment: CDR1 LNHNV and CDR2 YYDKDF (reference sequence). The CDR3 loop is CATSRVGLAGGTDTQYF. The CDR3 DNA follows: TGTGCCACCAGCAGAGTGGGCCTAGCGGGGGGCACAGATACGCAGTATTTT.

This clonotype has at least ten counts. This chain links TRBV11-2 with TRBJ2-1; possibly TRBD2 for D (6 bases). The germline V and J ends were trimmed by 6 bases and 9 bases, with 18 bases remaining between them. CDR3 length: 14 residues. Germline CDR1 and CDR2: SGHAT and FQNNGV. CDR3 amino acids: CASRPSQGGGEQFF. The CDR3 DNA sequence: TGTGCCAGCAGACCTTCCCAGGGAGGAGGTGAGCAGTTCTTC.